The present T cell receptor beta chain was sequenced within a study of T cell repertoires in cytomegalovirus infection. Study as a whole: Indicated by public TCR beta signatures were CMV infection and matching HLA type.

This clonotype came up a few times. What it binds is not known. Broader study findings: Ex vivo, HLA-C-restricted CMV-specific TCR beta clonotypes prevailed over the rest of the response. Cumulative frequency (of public TCR beta family members) identified carriers of CMV plus the relevant HLA.

TCRdb called the reads again in MiXCR, with one record for every CDR3 protein. The sample lists hundreds of thousands of distinct CDR3 sequences, 24% occurring once. Input material: CD8+ T cells from PBMCs. The TCR sequence derives from a human donor in good health (CMV status not recorded). Some clones in this sample may be carry-over from other donors' samples.

This CDR3 is CSVVRGPYEQYF. In nucleotides, the CDR3 is TGCAGCGTTGTACGGGGTCCCTACGAGCAGTACTTC. This chain links TRBV29-1 with TRBJ2-7, with D possibly being TRBD2 (5 bases). The germline V gene encodes CDR1 SQVTM and CDR2 ANQGSEA. V shed 4 bases and J shed 2 bases, with 9 bases lying between them. This CDR3 is 12 amino acids long.